The clone carrying this T cell receptor beta chain has more than one count but fewer than ten. Its cognate antigen is unknown. Trimming left V 4 bases short and J 5 bases short, with 6 bases between. The V gene's germline CDR1 is SQVTM and CDR2 ANQGSEA. The CDR3 has 11 residues. The data originate from a study of beta chain features in type 1 diabetes. Overall study: Investigators examined approximately 100,000,000 sorted cells across all samples.

The isolated RNA, all of it, was reverse transcribed, so expressed TCRB transcripts were what got sequenced. Clones were read by immunoSEQ multiplex PCR, and TCRdb kept only the in-frame ones, dropping some. The sample has some 500,000 clones; more than 9.5% are singletons. General study findings and limits: For type 1 diabetes patients, VDJ junctions showed fewer insertions and more deletions. Comparison showed that naive, central memory and Treg TCRB repertoires appeared more similar among patients than among healthy donors.

Purities over 95% were achieved in all sorted populations. The sequencing sample was made of naive CD4+ T cells from blood. The sequence came from a woman aged 18-29 years in good health. The chain couples TRBV29-1 to TRBJ2-1; D gene unclear. DNA of the CDR3: TGCAGCGTTGTAGGCGACAATGAGCAGTTCTTC. This codes for CSVVGDNEQFF.